These 10 T cell receptor beta chains were all obtained from the same sample, sequenced in a study of T cell changes during pregnancy in multiple sclerosis. The table came from immunoSEQ multiplex PCR; TCRdb's copy has only in-frame clones and leaves some out. This sample has roughly 38,000 clones, with around 90% found just once. This material consisted of CD4+ T cells from peripheral blood mononuclear cells, taken in the second trimester of pregnancy. These receptors all stem from a female donor in good health, enrolled as a control in a pregnancy study.

Written as DNA, the CDR3 is TGTGCCAGCAGCTTAAACACAGGGGGCCTCGGGGAGCTGTTTTTT. Protein sequence: CASSLNTGGLGELFF. The V gene is TRBV7-2, the J gene TRBJ2-2, with TRBD1 matching over 9 bases. The V gene's germline CDR1 is SGHTA and CDR2 FQGNSA. CDR3 size: 15 residues. The J segment lost 7 bases and the V segment lost 2 bases, leaving 5 bases of the junction unmatched.

The chain is built from TRBV6-1 and TRBJ1-2, with D unclear. V dropped 9 bases and J dropped 1 base, with 12 bases sitting between them. There are 13 residues in the CDR3. CDR1 and CDR2 from the germline V gene are MNHNS and SASEGT. CDR3: CASSMAGNYGYTF. CDR3 DNA sequence: TGTGCCAGTTCCATGGCGGGTAACTATGGCTACACCTTC.

The V gene is TRBV6-5, the J gene TRBJ1-2; 9 nucleotides agree with TRBD1. Germline V gives CDR1 MNHEY, CDR2 SVGAGI. The CDR3 covers 13 residues. The V segment lost 6 bases and the J segment 8 bases; nucleotides outside the gene matches: 7. CDR3 loop: CASSRTGGGGYTF. DNA for the CDR3: TGTGCCAGCAGCCGTACAGGGGGCGGGGGCTACACCTTC.

This clone was recorded a few times. The V call is TRBV20-1, the J call TRBJ1-1; D is ambiguous. This CDR3 region has 11 residues. V was shortened by 4 bases and J by 1 base, with 4 bases between the two germline ends. Germline V gene sequence: CDR1 DFQATT, CDR2 SNEGSKA (reference sequence). This CDR3 is CSATGNTEAFF. The CDR3 bases are TGCAGTGCTACAGGGAACACTGAAGCTTTCTTT.

The chain combines TRBV5-6 with TRBJ1-3, with unresolved D. Trimming took off 0 bases at V and 11 bases at J, with 12 bases between the two ends. Germline CDR1 SGHDT, CDR2 YYEEEE. The length of the CDR3 is 13 residues. The CDR3 here is CASSLGQAISIYF. The CDR3 DNA is TGTGCCAGCAGCTTGGGTCAGGCCATCTCCATATATTTT.

The V and J genes are TRBV28 and TRBJ2-7; TRBD2 agrees at 9 bases. V was clipped by 3 bases and J by 0 bases; unmatched bases: 6. CDR1 is MDHEN, CDR2 SYDVKM, per germline. CDR3 length equals 16 residues. The chain's CDR3 is CASSFDLAGLSYEQYF. CDR3 sequence (DNA): TGTGCCAGCAGTTTCGACCTAGCGGGGCTCTCCTACGAGCAGTACTTC.

The gene calls are TRBV19 and TRBJ2-1, with D perhaps matching TRBD2 (5 bases). The CDR3 is 12 amino acids. V dropped 6 bases and J dropped 9 bases, with 12 bases sitting between them. Germline V CDR1 and CDR2: LNHDA, SQIVND (reference sequence). The CDR3: CASRARGGEQFF. In nucleotides, the CDR3 is TGTGCCAGTAGAGCCCGGGGTGGTGAGCAGTTCTTC.

DNA of the CDR3: TGTGCCAGCAGTGAAATCGAGCGCCCCTACAATGAGCAGTTCTTC. Translated: CASSEIERPYNEQFF. The rearrangement uses TRBV6-1 and TRBJ2-1; D is unclear. Germline V gene lookup returns CDR1 MNHNS and CDR2 SASEGT. This CDR3 contains 15 residues. V was pared by 2 bases and J by 2 bases, with 10 bases between.

This clone was recorded only once. V and J are TRBV7-3 and TRBJ2-1, with 7 bases that match TRBD1. Per the germline V gene, CDR1 is SGHTA and CDR2 is FQGTGA. Trimming cost V 5 bases and J 2 bases; bases outside gene matches: 6. The CDR3 contains 15 residues. This CDR3 reads CASSQTGFTYNEQFF. In DNA, the CDR3 is TGTGCCAGCAGCCAGACAGGGTTTACCTACAATGAGCAGTTCTTC.

This rearrangement joins TRBV5-6 to TRBJ1-5; D possibly corresponds to TRBD1 (5 bases). The CDR3 spans 14 residues. The V gene lost 2 bases and the J gene lost 7 bases, with 13 bases spanning the gap. Germline CDR1 SGHDT, CDR2 YYEEEE. Here the CDR3 reads CASSFRGTRQPQHF. CDR3 bases: TGTGCCAGCAGCTTTCGGGGGACTCGGCAGCCCCAGCATTTT.